The rows below give T cell receptor beta chains drawn from one sample of a study of lymphopenia after photon versus proton radiotherapy. TCRdb's table, derived via immunoSEQ multiplex PCR, lists solely in-frame clones and lacks some. This sample yields 20,000 to 30,000 clones, of which roughly 80% are seen a single time; roughly 20% belongs to the top ten. Specimen: peripheral blood, collected from a patient treated with proton-based radiotherapy. The receptors were sampled from a woman aged 70-85 years with pancreatic cancer. The CDR3 runs from the conserved cysteine through the conserved F or W. A D gene is named only where the DNA matches it firmly. Size values are once, few and many counts, or a class for expanded clones, and some rows have none.

D gene	V gene	clone size	J gene	CDR3 protein	CDR3 DNA
-	TRBV7-2	few	TRBJ2-3	CASSLAFQGSSSTDTQYF	TGTGCCAGCAGCTTAGCGTTTCAGGGTTCGTCTAGCACAGATACGCAGTATTTT
-	TRBV18	-	TRBJ1-1	CASSPGSQGRFFF	TGTGCCAGCTCACCAGGCTCCCAGGGTAGGTTTTTCTTT
TRBD1	TRBV28	once	TRBJ1-2	CASSEPGQGILGYTF	TGTGCCAGCAGTGAGCCGGGACAGGGTATTCTTGGCTACACCTTC
TRBD2	TRBV5-6	-	TRBJ2-7	CASSPLPGLATYEQYF	TGTGCCAGCAGCCCACTACCGGGACTAGCAACCTACGAGCAGTACTTC
-	TRBV5-4	-	TRBJ2-3	CASSFGVSTDTQYF	TGTGCCAGCAGCTTTGGGGTTAGCACAGATACGCAGTATTTT
-	TRBV28	-	TRBJ2-1	CATNRGDALYNEQFF	TGTGCCACCAACCGAGGGGACGCCCTTTACAATGAGCAGTTCTTC
-	TRBV28	-	TRBJ2-2	CASSLWLGTNTGELFF	TGTGCCAGCAGTTTATGGCTAGGAACGAACACCGGGGAGCTGTTTTTT
-	TRBV19	-	TRBJ2-2	CASTEPRLTGGSAGELFF	TGTGCCAGTACCGAACCCCGTTTGACAGGTGGATCGGCCGGGGAGCTGTTTTTT
-	TRBV7-2	-	TRBJ2-3	CASSPGRADTQYF	TGTGCCAGCAGCCCCGGCCGGGCAGATACGCAGTATTTT
-	TRBV7-5	-	TRBJ2-1	CASSLESSGRPYEQFF	TGTGCCAGCAGCTTAGAGTCCAGCGGGAGGCCCTATGAGCAGTTCTTC
TRBD1	TRBV10-3	-	TRBJ2-1	CAISIIRDRGPHEQFF	TGTGCCATCAGTATAATCCGGGACAGGGGGCCCCATGAGCAGTTCTTC
-	TRBV27	-	TRBJ2-1	CASSTGNSDYNEQFF	TGTGCCAGCAGTACAGGAAATTCGGACTACAATGAGCAGTTCTTC
TRBD1	TRBV19	-	TRBJ2-7	CASSIAWGTGTYEQYF	TGTGCCAGTAGTATAGCCTGGGGGACAGGGACCTACGAGCAGTACTTC
-	TRBV9	-	TRBJ1-3	CASSVDGRRDTIYF	TGTGCCAGCAGCGTAGATGGCAGGAGAGACACCATATATTTT
TRBD1	TRBV10-2	-	TRBJ1-1	CASRLTGPSTEAFF	TGCGCCAGCAGGTTGACAGGGCCCAGCACTGAAGCTTTCTTT
TRBD2	TRBV7-2	-	TRBJ2-3	CASSLLAGSTDTQYF	TGTGCCAGCAGCCTCCTAGCGGGAAGCACAGATACGCAGTATTTT
-	TRBV5-8	-	TRBJ1-1	CASSLEMNTEAFF	TGTGCCAGCAGCTTGGAGATGAACACTGAAGCTTTCTTT
-	TRBV28	few	TRBJ1-2	CASNSRRRARGYTF	TGTGCCAGCAACTCGCGGAGGCGGGCCCGTGGCTACACCTTC
TRBD1	TRBV28	-	TRBJ2-7	CASSLSLTDRSTYEQYF	TGTGCCAGCAGTTTATCTTTGACGGACAGGTCTACCTACGAGCAGTACTTC
-	TRBV2	once	TRBJ2-7	CASSENGRANEQYF	TGTGCCAGCAGTGAAAATGGTAGGGCCAACGAGCAGTACTTC
-	TRBV6-5	-	TRBJ2-1	CASSYSQVFNNEQFF	TGTGCCAGCAGTTACTCACAGGTGTTCAACAATGAGCAGTTCTTC
-	TRBV7-8	-	TRBJ1-5	CASSFGGDQPQHF	TGTGCCAGCAGCTTTGGGGGAGATCAGCCCCAGCATTTT
-	TRBV30	few	TRBJ2-1	CAWSAGVGPYNEQFF	TGTGCCTGGAGTGCGGGAGTCGGCCCCTACAATGAGCAGTTCTTC
-	TRBV6-6	-	TRBJ1-2	CASSALGSRGYTF	TGTGCCAGCAGTGCCTTGGGGAGTAGAGGCTACACCTTC
-	TRBV11-2	-	TRBJ2-7	CASSLVRGGYEQYF	TGTGCCAGCAGCTTAGTGCGGGGCGGCTACGAGCAGTACTTC
-	TRBV7-9	-	TRBJ1-1	CASSFQGIPSEAFF	TGTGCCAGCAGCTTTCAGGGAATCCCATCTGAAGCTTTCTTT
-	TRBV5-1	once	TRBJ2-7	CASSLTTGTSYEQYF	TGCGCCAGCAGCTTAACTACCGGGACAAGTTACGAGCAGTACTTC